This is a list of T cell receptor beta chains from one sample in a study of beta chain features in type 1 diabetes. The assay was immunoSEQ multiplex PCR, and TCRdb's table has in-frame clones only and misses some. The sample lists 550,000 to 850,000 clones; around an eighth were seen once. The sample comprised naive CD4+ T cells from blood. The receptors stem from a man between 18 and 29 years old with type 1 diabetes. CDR3s leave out the opening cysteine and the closing phenylalanine or tryptophan.

CDR3aa,v_gene,j_gene
ASSLGLNNEQF,TRBV7-2,TRBJ2-1
ASSYRGQGEEKLF,TRBV28,TRBJ1-4
ASSLSGESNTGELF,TRBV5-1,TRBJ2-2
ASSIDPQGRNQPQH,TRBV19,TRBJ1-5
ASSEIPGANVLT,TRBV9,TRBJ2-6
ASSLKKDTQY,TRBV5-1,TRBJ2-3
ASRFGTARYT,TRBV5-1,TRBJ1-2
ASSEGQGTDTQY,TRBV19,TRBJ2-3
SVTPNYGYT,TRBV20-1,TRBJ1-2
ASSTRQGAVSYEQY,TRBV7-2,TRBJ2-7
SVRALNSDSPLH,TRBV29-1,TRBJ1-6
AISADRLNTEAF,TRBV10-3,TRBJ1-1
ASSVVSGFHYEQY,TRBV9,-
ASSDLAGGPSIAKNIQY,TRBV2,TRBJ2-4
ASSKTAPKPAFGYT,TRBV21-1,TRBJ1-2
SVGIGGAGTEAF,TRBV29-1,TRBJ1-1
ASSQVGGNEKLF,TRBV4-1,TRBJ1-4
AISERGAPSYEQY,TRBV10-3,TRBJ2-7
ASSSLGTLQETQY,TRBV7-2,TRBJ2-5
AIIRGHGGNQPQH,TRBV10-3,TRBJ1-5
ASSIITGGTDTQY,TRBV11-2,TRBJ2-3
ASSLWTSGGAGELF,TRBV7-8,TRBJ2-2
ASSIGTAGNTIY,TRBV19,TRBJ1-3
SVGRAGGFYEQY,TRBV29-1,TRBJ2-7
ASSPRGGPGHNEQF,TRBV5-1,TRBJ2-1
ASSRTPKPEKLF,TRBV6-1,TRBJ1-4
ASSGPRESSYNEQF,TRBV7-9,TRBJ2-1
ASLKRSSSYKQY,TRBV28,TRBJ2-7
SVEDRNQHGYT,TRBV29-1,TRBJ1-2
ASRHGTSGGWETQY,TRBV7-8,TRBJ2-5
ASSLVAGDGYT,TRBV13,TRBJ1-2
ACRVGGANVLT,TRBV2,TRBJ2-6
ASSRLADEQF,TRBV7-9,TRBJ2-1
AWSYGGRTGELF,TRBV30,TRBJ2-2
ASSDSSRTDSNQPQH,TRBV25-1,TRBJ1-5
ASSIASQGGTYNEQF,TRBV19,TRBJ2-1
ASSSDRSDTEAF,TRBV7-9,TRBJ1-1
ASSSPWGEATNEKLF,TRBV7-9,TRBJ1-4
ASSQEWGNSPLH,TRBV14,TRBJ1-6